This TCR beta chain stems from a study of a mutant IDH1 vaccine in newly diagnosed glioma. On the study more broadly: Vaccination followed radiotherapy alone by 4-6 weeks, or accompanied temozolomide cycles.

TCRdb's copy holds only in-frame clones and misses some; the assay was immunoSEQ multiplex PCR. This sample has tens of thousands of clones; roughly 81% occur once, and the top ten carry roughly 5.3%. The trim removed 5 bases at V and 0 bases at J, leaving 5 bases unmatched. This CDR3 region has 15 residues. Per the germline V gene, CDR1 is LNHNV and CDR2 is YYDKDF (reference sequence). Time point described: week 35, safety follow-up. All doses held 300 ug of mutant IDH1 20-mer peptide, with topical imiquimod. Donors had new WHO grade 3 or 4 IDH1-mutant, ATRX-lost astrocytomas. About this clone itself: Its antigen is currently unknown.

Sequenced here: PBMCs, sampled from a glioma patient whose treatment included an IDH1 peptide vaccine. This rearrangement joins TRBV15 to TRBJ2-7, with TRBD2 identical over 9 bases. The source of this sequence is a man aged 40-49 years with glioma. CDR3 amino acids: CATSPGAGGSYEQYF. The CDR3 nucleotides read TGTGCCACCAGCCCGGGAGCGGGAGGCTCCTACGAGCAGTACTTC.